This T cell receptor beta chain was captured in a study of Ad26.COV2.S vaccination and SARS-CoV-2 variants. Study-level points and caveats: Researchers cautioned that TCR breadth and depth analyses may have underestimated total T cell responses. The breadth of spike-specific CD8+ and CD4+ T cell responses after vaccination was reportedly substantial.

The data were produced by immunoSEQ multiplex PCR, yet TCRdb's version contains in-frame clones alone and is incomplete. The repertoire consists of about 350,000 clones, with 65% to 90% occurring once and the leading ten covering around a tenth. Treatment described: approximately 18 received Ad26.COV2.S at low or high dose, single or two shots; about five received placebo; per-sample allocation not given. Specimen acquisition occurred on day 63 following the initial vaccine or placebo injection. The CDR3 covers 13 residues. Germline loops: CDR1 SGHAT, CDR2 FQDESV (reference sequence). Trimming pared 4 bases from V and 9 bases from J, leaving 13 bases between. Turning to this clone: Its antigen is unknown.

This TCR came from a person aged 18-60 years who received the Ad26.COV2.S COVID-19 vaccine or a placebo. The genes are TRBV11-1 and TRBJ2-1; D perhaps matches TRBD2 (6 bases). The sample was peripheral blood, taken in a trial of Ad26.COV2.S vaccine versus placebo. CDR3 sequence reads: CASSYITSSEQFF. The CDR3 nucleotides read TGTGCCAGCAGCTATATAACTAGCAGTGAGCAGTTCTTC.